The 4 T cell receptor beta chains below were found in one sample sequenced in a study of T cell responses to AZD1222 COVID-19 vaccine (TCRdb year 2021). In light of the paper, this sample's time point label describes: baseline before first vaccination. The library was generated by the immunoSEQ multiplex PCR assay. TCRdb obtained this table from immuneACCESS and retained in-frame rearrangements with V and J assigned. These tables miss some clones; where compared with another copy, unresolved V genes account for less than half of the shortfall, and the remainder is unexplained. The table for this sample lists 150,000 to 200,000 clones; around 93% of them were counted only once. Clones ranked in the top ten supply 7.5% to 10% of the sample. Sequenced here: peripheral blood, sampled on day 0 of AZD1222 vaccination. Every receptor here comes from an adult in good health.

This rearrangement joins TRBV28 to TRBJ1-6; 9 positions agree with TRBD1. The germline V gene encodes CDR1 MDHEN and CDR2 SYDVKM. Unmatched junction bases numbered 5, after V lost 7 bases and J lost 10 bases. The CDR3 spans 13 residues. The CDR3 region is CASKETGGSPLHF. DNA for the CDR3: TGTGCCAGCAAAGAGACAGGGGGATCACCCCTCCACTTT.

The chain links TRBV5-1 to TRBJ1-1; D remains unclear. V was clipped by 4 bases and J by 1 base, with 11 bases between them. The CDR3 contains 14 residues. Germline lookup yields CDR1 SGHRS and CDR2 YFSETQ. The CDR3, as DNA: TGCGCCAGCAGCCCGGGCGGCCCGAACACTGAAGCTTTCTTT. This codes for CASSPGGPNTEAFF.

The V gene is TRBV2, the J gene TRBJ2-7, with D perhaps matching TRBD1 (5 bases). Germline V gives CDR1 SNHLY, CDR2 FYNNEI. Between the trimmed V and J ends, which lost 6 bases and 2 bases, there was a span of 14 bases. The CDR3 totals 14 residues. The CDR3, as DNA: TGTGCCAGCAGCCCGGACGGACAAGCCTACGAGCAGTACTTC. This codes for CASSPDGQAYEQYF.

CDR3 sequence: CASSYDARVSNQPQHF. The CDR3 DNA reads as TGTGCCAGCAGTTACGATGCCCGAGTCAGCAATCAGCCCCAGCATTTT. The chain joins TRBV6-2 or TRBV6-3 to TRBJ1-5; D gene ambiguous. Germline loops: CDR1 MNHEY, CDR2 SVGEGT. V gave up 2 bases and J gave up 1 base, with 12 bases separating them. The CDR3 spans 16 residues.